This paragraph covers one TCR beta chain sequence. The entry originates in a study of T cell changes during pregnancy in multiple sclerosis. Trimming took 2 bases from V and 9 from J; bases not matched to a gene: 7. The CDR3 runs to 14 residues. Germline lookup yields CDR1 SGHAT and CDR2 FQNNGV. Produced via immunoSEQ multiplex PCR; TCRdb's table is partial and in-frame only. The repertoire holds tens of thousands of clones, with around nine tenths as singletons. The rearrangement links TRBV11-2 to TRBJ2-3, with 8 bases fitting TRBD1. The sample was CD4+ T cells from peripheral blood mononuclear cells, taken in the first trimester of pregnancy. The receptor's source is a female donor in good health, enrolled as a control in a pregnancy study. CDR3 sequence: CASSLSRTGRTQYF. The CDR3, as DNA: TGTGCCAGCAGCTTAAGTCGGACAGGGAGAACGCAGTATTTT.